Following are 17 T cell receptor beta chains from one sample sequenced in a study of blood T cell repertoires in COVID-19. Data came from immunoSEQ multiplex PCR; TCRdb stores just in-frame clones and leaves some out. The sample lists roughly 150,000 clones; approximately 88% were seen once. The sequencing input was peripheral blood. Receptors originate from a human donor in a cohort sampled during active COVID-19.

V is TRBV20-1 and J is TRBJ1-5; TRBD1 matches at 7 bases. CDR1 and CDR2 from the germline V gene are DFQATT and SNEGSKA (reference sequence). V shed 3 bases and J 5 bases; nucleotides not matched to a gene: 4. This CDR3 is built from 13 residues. CDR3 DNA sequence: TGCAGTGCTAGTAGCAGGGGGGATCAGCCCCAGCATTTT. Its protein product is CSASSRGDQPQHF.

This chain connects TRBV7-8 to TRBJ2-7; D is unclear. V lost 0 bases and J 2 bases, leaving 8 bases between the germline ends. The germline V gene encodes CDR1 SGHVS and CDR2 FQNEAQ. The CDR3 loop spans 14 amino acids. CDR3 loop: CASSLAASTYEQYF. The DNA of the CDR3 is TGTGCCAGCAGCTTAGCGGCCAGTACCTACGAGCAGTACTTC.

This clone was picked up one time. The chain has TRBV14 and TRBJ2-7; maybe TRBD2 (6 bases). Trimming pared 3 bases from V and 7 bases from J, leaving 25 bases between. The CDR3 covers 17 residues. Germline CDR1 is SGHDN and CDR2 is FVKESK. The CDR3 here is CASSHLGPGTLRGEQYF. The CDR3, as DNA: TGTGCCAGCAGCCATTTAGGCCCCGGGACTCTCCGAGGAGAGCAGTACTTC. The full variable domain, with the rest looked up from reference TRBV14 and TRBJ2-7, is EAGVTQFPSHSVIEKGQTVTLRCDPISGHDNLYWYRRVMGKEIKFLLHFVKESKQDESGMPNNRFLAERTGGTYSTLKVQPAELEDSGVYFCASSHLGPGTLRGEQYFGPGTRLTVT.

This clone was recorded once. The gene calls are TRBV13 and TRBJ1-3, with TRBD1 matching over 11 bases. Germline lookup yields CDR1 PRHDT and CDR2 FYEKMQ (reference sequence). The CDR3 consists of 15 residues. Trimming cost V 4 bases and J 3 bases; bases outside gene matches: 2. The CDR3 loop is CASSSDRGLGNTIYF. The CDR3 nucleotides read TGTGCCAGCAGCTCGGACAGGGGGCTTGGAAACACCATATATTTT.

The V gene is TRBV28, the J gene TRBJ1-5; a possible D gene is TRBD1 (6 bases). The CDR3 sequence is 17 residues long. The V gene lost 1 base and the J gene lost 2 bases, with 15 bases spanning the gap. The germline V gene encodes CDR1 MDHEN and CDR2 SYDVKM. CDR3 protein: CASSLLSGGARNQPQHF. The CDR3 DNA follows: TGTGCCAGCAGTTTATTGAGCGGGGGGGCTCGCAATCAGCCCCAGCATTTT.

This clone was detected only a few times. The chain has TRBV7-9 and TRBJ2-1, with D unresolved. Per germline, CDR1 SEHNR and CDR2 FQNEAQ (reference sequence). This CDR3 region has 13 residues. With 5 bases removed from V and 6 bases from J, the gap between germline ends came to 11 bases. The CDR3, as DNA: TGTGCCAGCAGCCCTAGTTTAAGCAATGAGCAGTTCTTC. Amino acid sequence: CASSPSLSNEQFF.

The chain is built from TRBV11-2 and TRBJ2-7, with TRBD1 matching over 9 bases. The CDR3 covers 14 residues. J was trimmed by 7 bases and V by 5 bases; bases with no gene match: 9. Germline CDR1 is SGHAT and CDR2 is FQNNGV. The CDR3 protein is CASSNRDRAGEQYF. CDR3 coding DNA: TGTGCCAGCAGCAACCGGGACAGGGCGGGAGAGCAGTACTTC.

The chain joins TRBV9 to TRBJ2-7; 12 positions agree with TRBD1. The CDR3 runs 16 residues. Looked up from germline, CDR1 is SGDLS and CDR2 is YYNGEE. The V gene end was trimmed by 0 bases and the J gene end by 5 bases; junction bases not matched to a gene: 6. The CDR3 region is CASSVEPGTGGDEQYF. Written as DNA, the CDR3 is TGTGCCAGCAGCGTAGAGCCCGGGACAGGGGGCGACGAGCAGTACTTC. Complete variable domain (other parts from reference TRBV9 and TRBJ2-7): DSGVTQTPKHLITATGQRVTLRCSPRSGDLSVYWYQQSLDQGLQFLIQYYNGEERAKGNILERFSAQQFPDLHSELNLSSLELGDSALYFCASSVEPGTGGDEQYFGPGTRLTVT.

The chain couples TRBV20-1 to TRBJ1-1, with 7 bases aligning to TRBD1. The ends lost 6 bases at V and 4 bases at J; junction bases unmatched: 2. The CDR3 is made up of 11 amino acids. Germline V CDR1 and CDR2: DFQATT, SNEGSKA (reference sequence). Here the CDR3 reads CSARDSTEAFF. The CDR3 nucleotides read TGCAGTGCACGGGACAGCACTGAAGCTTTCTTT.

This chain joins TRBV6-2 or TRBV6-3 and TRBJ2-7; TRBD2 aligns across 10 bases. The CDR3 is 14 amino acids. With V trimmed by 4 bases and J by 2 bases, 2 bases remained unmatched. The V gene's germline CDR1 is MNHEY and CDR2 SVGEGT. The CDR3 here is CASSFGTSAYEQYF. The CDR3 nucleotides read TGTGCCAGCAGTTTCGGGACTAGCGCCTACGAGCAGTACTTC.

The rearrangement links TRBV6-1 to TRBJ2-5; TRBD1 matches at 9 bases. Germline CDR1 and CDR2: MNHNS and SASEGT. CDR3 length equals 13 residues. V lost 0 bases to trimming and J lost 13 bases; unmatched junction nucleotides: 6. This CDR3 is CASSEAPRGQGYF. The CDR3 DNA follows: TGTGCCAGCAGTGAAGCGCCTAGGGGACAGGGGTACTTC.

The V and J genes are TRBV10-1 and TRBJ1-1; D is uncertain. The germline gives CDR1 WNHNN, CDR2 SYGVQD (reference sequence). Deletions cut 7 bases from V and 3 bases from J, with 12 bases between. There are 13 residues in the CDR3. CDR3 nucleotide sequence: TGCGCCAGCAACCTCTACAGATACACTGAAGCTTTCTTT. This translates into CASNLYRYTEAFF.

The chain recombines TRBV19 with TRBJ2-7; weak D call: TRBD2 (5 bases). The CDR3 runs 13 residues. Trimming took off 3 bases at V and 2 bases at J, with 8 bases between the two ends. Germline assignment: CDR1 LNHDA and CDR2 SQIVND (reference sequence). The CDR3 sequence is CASSMGSAYEQYF. The CDR3, as DNA: TGTGCCAGTAGTATGGGGAGTGCCTACGAGCAGTACTTC.

The rearrangement links TRBV20-1 to TRBJ1-2; D is undetermined. The CDR3 has 11 amino acids. V was shortened by 3 bases and J by 3 bases, with 5 bases between the two germline ends. Germline CDR1 and CDR2: DFQATT and SNEGSKA (reference sequence). The CDR3 nucleotides read TGCAGTGCTAGGCAGGACTATGGCTACACCTTC. Translated: CSARQDYGYTF.

The V and J genes are TRBV28 and TRBJ1-5; 10 nucleotides agree with TRBD1. The CDR3 sequence is 17 residues long. The germline gives CDR1 MDHEN, CDR2 SYDVKM. The V and J ends lost 5 bases and 5 bases, in that order; junction bases with no gene match: 12. CDR3 in amino acids: CASSPGTTGGVDQPQHF. CDR3 coding DNA: TGTGCCAGCAGTCCAGGTACGACAGGGGGCGTGGATCAGCCCCAGCATTTT. The full variable domain, completed using reference TRBV28 and TRBJ1-5, is DVKVTQSSRYLVKRTGEKVFLECVQDMDHENMFWYRQDPGLGLRLIYFSYDVKMKEKGDIPEGYSVSREKKERFSLILESASTNQTSMYLCASSPGTTGGVDQPQHFGDGTRLSIL.

This clone appeared a single time. V is TRBV25-1 and J is TRBJ2-6; TRBD1 matches 7 bases. The CDR3 runs 17 residues. Looked up from germline, CDR1 is MGHDK and CDR2 is SYGVNS. The V gene end was trimmed by 6 bases and the J gene end by 1 base; junction bases not matched to a gene: 9. The CDR3 DNA reads TGTGCCAGCAGAGGTCGGGACAGAGAATCTGGGGCCAACGTCCTGACTTTC. It translates to CASRGRDRESGANVLTF.

This rearrangement joins TRBV11-2 to TRBJ2-6; a possible D gene is TRBD1 (5 bases). V lost 5 bases, J lost 1 base, and 9 bases lay in between. The length of the CDR3 is 15 residues. Germline CDR1 is SGHAT and CDR2 is FQNNGV. The CDR3 protein is CASSKGDSGANVLTF. The CDR3 DNA is TGTGCCAGCAGCAAAGGGGATTCTGGGGCCAACGTCCTGACTTTC.